The 19 T cell receptor beta chains in this list originate from one sample, sequenced in a study of technical replicates of blood from a few donors. Profiled with immunoSEQ multiplex PCR; TCRdb holds only in-frame clones, not every one. In the table there are about 73,000 clones, roughly nine tenths of which are singletons. The sequenced sample consisted of PBMCs. These receptors came from a human donor in good health. Some clones in this sample may be carry-over from other donors' samples.

This clone showed up just a few times. The chain carries TRBV7-6 and TRBJ2-1, with D perhaps TRBD2 (6 bases). There are 15 residues in the CDR3. In germline, CDR1 is SGHVS, CDR2 FNYEAQ. V was trimmed by 1 base and J by 9 bases, leaving 16 bases between them. CDR3 sequence reads: CASSLDGGRNSEQFF. The CDR3 coding sequence is TGTGCCAGCAGCTTAGATGGAGGGCGGAATTCTGAGCAGTTCTTC.

The rearrangement uses TRBV7-8 and TRBJ2-5; 8 nucleotides match TRBD1. This CDR3 has 14 amino acids. The ends lost 0 bases at V and 4 bases at J; junction bases unmatched: 1. CDR1 and CDR2 from the germline V gene are SGHVS and FQNEAQ. The CDR3 loop reads CASSLAGQGETQYF. The CDR3 DNA reads TGTGCCAGCAGCTTAGCCGGACAGGGAGAGACCCAGTACTTC.

The CDR3 DNA reads TGTGCCTGGAGTTTCGGGACAGGGGCGGGCTATGGCTACACCTTC. Protein product: CAWSFGTGAGYGYTF. V gene TRBV30 combines with J gene TRBJ1-2; 10 nucleotides line up with TRBD1. Trimming took 2 bases from V and 4 from J; bases not matched to a gene: 7. The CDR3 runs 15 residues. From germline, CDR1 is GTSNPN and CDR2 SVGIG (reference sequence).

CDR3 sequence: CASSLQPGSAEAFF. For the CDR3, the DNA is TGTGCCAGCAGTTTACAACCCGGGTCTGCTGAAGCTTTCTTT. V and J are TRBV27 and TRBJ1-1, with D unclear. The V end lost 2 bases, the J end lost 6 bases, and 13 bases lay between the germline ends. The CDR3 is 14 residues long. Germline V CDR1 and CDR2: MNHEY, SMNVEV (reference sequence).

The chain joins TRBV18 to TRBJ1-3, with D unresolved. Germline V lookup: CDR1 KGHSH, CDR2 LQKENI. With 3 bases removed from V and 0 bases from J, the gap between germline ends came to 12 bases. The CDR3 is made up of 16 amino acids. As DNA, the CDR3 is TGTGCCAGCTCACCGAGTGAAGGGAGCTCTGGAAACACCATATATTTT. It specifies CASSPSEGSSGNTIYF. Supplemented by reference TRBV18 and TRBJ1-3, the full variable domain reads NAGVMQNPRHLVRRRGQEARLRCSPMKGHSHVYWYRQLPEEGLKFMVYLQKENIIDESGMPKERFSAEFPKEGPSILRIQQVVRGDSAAYFCASSPSEGSSGNTIYFGEGSWLTVV.

There are a few counts of this clone. The CDR3 region is CASSHRDRELIPSGTDTQYF. CDR3 DNA sequence: TGTGCCAGCAGCCACCGGGACAGGGAATTAATCCCTTCGGGCACAGATACGCAGTATTTT. This chain links TRBV7-4 with TRBJ2-3, with 9 bases that match TRBD1. With 5 bases clipped from V and 1 base from J, the junction kept 19 bases outside the gene matches. There are 20 residues in the CDR3. Germline loops: CDR1 SGHVT, CDR2 SQSDAQ.

V and J are TRBV6-1 and TRBJ1-6; 8 bases match TRBD1. CDR1 MNHNS and CDR2 SASEGT come from the germline V gene. This CDR3 is built from 15 residues. V lost 2 bases, J lost 7 bases, and 4 bases stayed unmatched. The chain's CDR3 is CASSEYAGGNSPLHF. The CDR3 DNA sequence: TGTGCCAGCAGTGAATACGCAGGGGGCAATTCACCCCTCCACTTT.

J is TRBJ1-2 and V is TRBV5-1, with TRBD1 matching 7 bases. The CDR3 sequence is 14 residues long. Trimming removed 0 bases from V and 4 bases from J; junction bases left unmatched: 3. Germline assignment: CDR1 SGHRS and CDR2 YFSETQ. CDR3 region: CASSLDRQGYGYTF. The CDR3, as DNA: TGCGCCAGCAGCTTGGATCGACAGGGCTATGGCTACACCTTC.

This chain uses TRBV30 with TRBJ1-3; TRBD1 might be the D (6 bases). Trimming removed 5 bases from V and 8 bases from J, with 10 bases in between. Germline V gene data show CDR1 as GTSNPN and CDR2 as SVGIG (reference sequence). The CDR3 is 11 amino acids. The CDR3 loop is CAWATGYTIYF. The CDR3, as DNA: TGTGCCTGGGCGACAGGTTACACCATATATTTT. The full variable domain, rest sourced from reference TRBV30 and TRBJ1-3, is SQTIHQWPATLVQPVGSPLSLECTVEGTSNPNLYWYRQAAGRGLQLLFYSVGIGQISSEVPQNLSASRPQDRQFILSSKKLLLSDSGFYLCAWATGYTIYFGEGSWLTVV.

The gene calls are TRBV6-1 and TRBJ2-6, with D tentatively TRBD2 (5 bases). The CDR3 loop spans 15 amino acids. Germline V gene data show CDR1 as MNHNS and CDR2 as SASEGT. V was shortened by 4 bases and J by 0 bases, with 7 bases between the two germline ends. The CDR3: CASSVGGSGANVLTF. CDR3 in DNA: TGTGCCAGCAGTGTTGGAGGCTCTGGGGCCAACGTCCTGACTTTC.

This chain joins TRBV7-3 and TRBJ2-2; 13 nucleotides match TRBD2. The germline CDR1 and CDR2 sequences are SGHTA and FQGTGA. V dropped 5 bases and J dropped 5; count of bases not matched to a gene: 5. The CDR3 sequence is 16 residues long. CDR3 residues: CASSQGLAGLTGELFF. In DNA form, the CDR3 reads TGTGCCAGCAGCCAGGGACTAGCGGGACTAACCGGGGAGCTGTTTTTT.

This clone was seen a single time. The chain links TRBV5-1 to TRBJ1-3; unclear D gene. V shed 5 bases and J shed 0 bases, with 12 bases lying between them. Looked up from germline, CDR1 is SGHRS and CDR2 is YFSETQ. CDR3 size: 15 residues. The CDR3 nucleotides read TGCGCCAGCAGTCCGGACGGGAGCTCTGGAAACACCATATATTTT. Its protein is CASSPDGSSGNTIYF.

The chain employs TRBV27 and TRBJ1-2; 8 nucleotides agree with TRBD1. CDR1 and CDR2 (germline): MNHEY, SMNVEV (reference sequence). Trimming at V came to 8 bases and at J to 7 bases, leaving 6 bases not matched to a gene. The CDR3 totals 12 residues. The CDR3 region is CASGNRGGGYTF. The CDR3 nucleotides read TGTGCCAGCGGGAACAGGGGGGGTGGCTACACCTTC.

The chain combines TRBV5-4 with TRBJ2-1, with TRBD2 matching over 7 bases. The CDR3 contains 15 residues. V trimming: 2 bases; J trimming: 7 bases; junction bases outside the gene matches: 9. The germline gives CDR1 SGHNT, CDR2 YYREEE (reference sequence). The CDR3 region is CASSFPAGTANEQFF. Here the CDR3 DNA reads TGTGCCAGCAGCTTTCCAGCGGGAACGGCTAATGAGCAGTTCTTC. The whole variable domain, filled in from reference TRBV5-4 and TRBJ2-1, reads ETGVTQSPTHLIKTRGQQVTLRCSSQSGHNTVSWYQQALGQGPQFIFQYYREEENGRGNFPPRFSGLQFPNYSSELNVNALELDDSALYLCASSFPAGTANEQFFGPGTRLTVL.

Only one count was recorded for this clone. The chain has TRBV10-2 and TRBJ2-1, with 8 bases lining up with TRBD2. With V trimmed by 6 bases and J by 4 bases, 5 bases remained unmatched. This CDR3 comprises 14 residues. Germline V gene lookup returns CDR1 WSHSY and CDR2 SAAADI. The CDR3 nucleotides read TGCGCCAGCAGACTAGCGGCAACTTACAATGAGCAGTTCTTC. Its translation: CASRLAATYNEQFF.

This chain links TRBV7-3 with TRBJ1-1; D ambiguous. The V gene's germline CDR1 is SGHTA and CDR2 FQGTGA. V was trimmed by 4 bases and J by 3 bases, leaving 9 bases between them. The CDR3 extends over 13 amino acids. The CDR3 here is CASSSNRDTEAFF. CDR3 coding DNA: TGTGCCAGCAGCTCCAACCGGGACACTGAAGCTTTCTTT.

This clone turned up a few times. The chain links TRBV2 to TRBJ1-1; D not resolved. CDR1 and CDR2 (germline): SNHLY, FYNNEI. This CDR3 region has 15 residues. V was cut by 0 bases and J by 1 base, with 9 bases left in between. The CDR3 DNA is TGTGCCAGCAGTGAAGCATCACGGGGGAACACTGAAGCTTTCTTT. It yields the protein CASSEASRGNTEAFF.

V gene TRBV9 combines with J gene TRBJ2-2, with 13 bases identical to TRBD2. The CDR3 extends over 16 amino acids. The V gene's germline CDR1 is SGDLS and CDR2 YYNGEE. J lost 7 bases, V lost 0 bases, and 3 bases had no gene match. This chain's CDR3 is CASSVGTSGRFGELFF. The CDR3 nucleotides read TGTGCCAGCAGCGTAGGGACTAGCGGGAGATTCGGGGAGCTGTTTTTT.

The J gene is TRBJ1-2, the V gene TRBV4-2; TRBD1 matches at 8 bases. V lost 0 bases, J lost 1 base, and 10 bases stayed unmatched. The CDR3 has 18 amino acids. Germline V gives CDR1 LGHNA, CDR2 YNFKEQ. CDR3 residues: CASSQDRTGQINNYGYTF. The CDR3 DNA reads TGTGCCAGCAGCCAAGATCGGACAGGGCAAATTAATAACTATGGCTACACCTTC.